This T cell receptor beta chain was recorded in a study of tumor-infiltrating lymphocytes in primary liver carcinoma. Study summary: The patients comprised men and women between the ages of 30 and 69 years. Tumors measured roughly 4 to 11 cm and were stage T1-T3 N0M0. Whole-study findings and limits: In tumor-adjacent and tumor-blood pairs, overlap was lower than in tumor region pairs. Blood trailed tumors significantly in top-250-clone fraction (p = 0.039).

With a constant-region primer, TCR beta cDNA was made from 450 to 500 ng of total RNA. For TCR beta, libraries were produced by three nested multiplex PCR rounds using slightly modified ARM-PCR. In the first two PCR rounds, TRBV1-TRBV30 forward primers were paired with a C-beta reverse primer, and each round lasted approximately 10 cycles. One entry per CDR3 protein results from TCRdb running MiXCR on the multiplex PCR reads. The profile shows approximately 42,000 distinct CDR3 sequences, roughly 75% of them singletons. Remarks on this clonotype: The antigen is not known.

The study co-extracted DNA and RNA from roughly 20-30 mg of unsorted bulk tissue. CDR1 is SQVTM and CDR2 is ANQGSEA in the germline V gene. Germline trimming cut 4 bases from V and 4 bases from J; bases unmatched to any gene: 14. This CDR3 has 17 amino acids. Input material: tumor-adjacent normal liver tissue. V is TRBV29-1 and J is TRBJ1-1; 11 bases line up with TRBD1. The TCR originated in a woman aged 25 to 45 with primary liver carcinoma and hepatitis B virus infection. The CDR3 region is CSVADSGTGGGGTEAFF. The CDR3 bases are TGCAGCGTTGCTGATTCAGGGACAGGGGGAGGGGGCACTGAAGCTTTCTTT.